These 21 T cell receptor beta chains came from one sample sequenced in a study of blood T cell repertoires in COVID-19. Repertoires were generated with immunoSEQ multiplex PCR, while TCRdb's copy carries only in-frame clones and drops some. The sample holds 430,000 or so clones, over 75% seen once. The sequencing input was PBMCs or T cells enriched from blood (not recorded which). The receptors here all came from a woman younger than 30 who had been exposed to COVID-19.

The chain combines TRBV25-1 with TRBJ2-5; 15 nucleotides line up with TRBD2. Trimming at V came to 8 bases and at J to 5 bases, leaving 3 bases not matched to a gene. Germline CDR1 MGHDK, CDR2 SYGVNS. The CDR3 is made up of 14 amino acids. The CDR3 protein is CASGTSGGRETQYF. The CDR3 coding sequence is TGTGCCAGCGGGACTAGCGGGGGGAGGGAGACCCAGTACTTC. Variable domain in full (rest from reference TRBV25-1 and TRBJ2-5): EADIYQTPRYLVIGTGKKITLECSQTMGHDKMYWYQQDPGMELHLIHYSYGVNSTEKGDLSSESTVSRIRTEHFPLTLESARPSHTSQYLCASGTSGGRETQYFGPGTRLLVL.

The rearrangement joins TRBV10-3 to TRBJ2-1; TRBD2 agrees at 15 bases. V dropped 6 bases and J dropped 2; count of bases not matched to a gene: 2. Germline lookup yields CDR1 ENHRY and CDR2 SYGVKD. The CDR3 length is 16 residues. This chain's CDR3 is CAISGLAGGPYNEQFF. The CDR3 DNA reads TGTGCCATCAGCGGACTAGCGGGAGGGCCCTACAATGAGCAGTTCTTC.

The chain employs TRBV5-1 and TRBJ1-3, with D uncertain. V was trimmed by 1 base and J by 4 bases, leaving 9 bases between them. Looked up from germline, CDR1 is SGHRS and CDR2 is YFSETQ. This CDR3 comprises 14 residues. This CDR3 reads CASSLTQVGNTIYF. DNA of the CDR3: TGCGCCAGCAGCTTGACCCAGGTGGGAAACACCATATATTTT. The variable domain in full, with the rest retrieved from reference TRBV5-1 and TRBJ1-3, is KAGVTQTPRYLIKTRGQQVTLSCSPISGHRSVSWYQQTPGQGLQFLFEYFSETQRNKGNFPGRFSGRQFSNSRSEMNVSTLELGDSALYLCASSLTQVGNTIYFGEGSWLTVV.

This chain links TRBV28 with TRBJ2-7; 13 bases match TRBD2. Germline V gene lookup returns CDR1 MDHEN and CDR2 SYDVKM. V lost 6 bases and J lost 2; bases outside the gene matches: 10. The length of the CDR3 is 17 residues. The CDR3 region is CASSQTSGRAWAYEQYF. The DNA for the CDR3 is TGTGCCAGCAGCCAAACTAGCGGGAGGGCCTGGGCCTACGAGCAGTACTTC.

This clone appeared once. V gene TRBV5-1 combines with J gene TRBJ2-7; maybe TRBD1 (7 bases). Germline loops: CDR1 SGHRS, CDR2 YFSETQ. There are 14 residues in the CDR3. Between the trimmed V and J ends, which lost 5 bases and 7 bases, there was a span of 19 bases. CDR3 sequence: CASRDRERVREQYF. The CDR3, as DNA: TGCGCCAGCAGAGACAGGGAGCGGGTACGGGAGCAGTACTTC.

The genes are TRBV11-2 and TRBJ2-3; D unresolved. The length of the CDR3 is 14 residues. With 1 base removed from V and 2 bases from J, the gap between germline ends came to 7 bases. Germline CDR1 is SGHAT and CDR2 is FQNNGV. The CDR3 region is CASSLGFITDTQYF. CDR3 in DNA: TGTGCCAGCAGCTTAGGTTTCATCACAGATACGCAGTATTTT. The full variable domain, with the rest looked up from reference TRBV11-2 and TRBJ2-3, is EAGVAQSPRYKIIEKRQSVAFWCNPISGHATLYWYQQILGQGPKLLIQFQNNGVVDDSQLPKDRFSAERLKGVDSTLKIQPAKLEDSAVYLCASSLGFITDTQYFGPGTRLTVL.

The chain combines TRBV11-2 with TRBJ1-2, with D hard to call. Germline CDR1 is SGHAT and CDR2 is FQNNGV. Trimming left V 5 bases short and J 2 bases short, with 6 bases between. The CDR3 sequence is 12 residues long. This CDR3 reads CASSPRNYGYTF. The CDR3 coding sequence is TGTGCCAGCAGCCCCAGAAACTATGGCTACACCTTC.

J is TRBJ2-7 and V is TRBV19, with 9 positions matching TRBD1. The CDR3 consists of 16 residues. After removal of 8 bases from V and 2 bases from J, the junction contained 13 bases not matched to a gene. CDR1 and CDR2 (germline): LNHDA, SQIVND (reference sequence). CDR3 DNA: TGTGCCAGTGGACCGACCGGGACAGGGAAAACCTACGAGCAGTACTTC. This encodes CASGPTGTGKTYEQYF.

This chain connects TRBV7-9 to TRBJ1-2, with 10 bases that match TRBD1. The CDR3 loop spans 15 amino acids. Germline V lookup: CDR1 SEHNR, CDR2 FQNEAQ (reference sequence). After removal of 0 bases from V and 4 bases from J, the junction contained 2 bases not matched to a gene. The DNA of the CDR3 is TGTGCCAGCAGCTTAGCGGACAGGGGGACCTATGGCTACACCTTC. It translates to CASSLADRGTYGYTF. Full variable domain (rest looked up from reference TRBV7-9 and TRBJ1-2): DTGVSQNPRHKITKRGQNVTFRCDPISEHNRLYWYRQTLGQGPEFLTYFQNEAQLEKSRLLSDRFSAERPKGSFSTLEIQRTEQGDSAMYLCASSLADRGTYGYTFGSGTRLTVV.

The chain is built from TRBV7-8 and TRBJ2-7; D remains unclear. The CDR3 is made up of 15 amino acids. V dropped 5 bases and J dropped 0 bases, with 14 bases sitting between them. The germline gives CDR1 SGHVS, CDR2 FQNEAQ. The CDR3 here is CASSPRVISSYEQYF. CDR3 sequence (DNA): TGTGCCAGCAGCCCCCGGGTAATTTCCTCCTACGAGCAGTACTTC.

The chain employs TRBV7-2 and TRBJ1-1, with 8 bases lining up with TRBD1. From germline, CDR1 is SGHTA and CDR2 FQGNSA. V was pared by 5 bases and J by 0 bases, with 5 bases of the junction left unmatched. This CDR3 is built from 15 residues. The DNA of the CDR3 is TGTGCCAGCAGCCCCCGGACAGGGTTGAACACTGAAGCTTTCTTT. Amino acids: CASSPRTGLNTEAFF.

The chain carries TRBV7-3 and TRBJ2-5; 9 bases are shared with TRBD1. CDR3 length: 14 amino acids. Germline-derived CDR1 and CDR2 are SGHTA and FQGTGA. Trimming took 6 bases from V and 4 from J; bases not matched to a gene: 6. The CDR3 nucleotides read TGTGCCAGCAGTTATGGGACAGGGAGAGAGACCCAGTACTTC. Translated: CASSYGTGRETQYF. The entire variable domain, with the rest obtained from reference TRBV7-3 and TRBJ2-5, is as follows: GAGVSQTPSNKVTEKGKYVELRCDPISGHTALYWYRQSLGQGPEFLIYFQGTGAADDSGLPNDRFFAVRPEGSVSTLKIQRTERGDSAVYLCASSYGTGRETQYFGPGTRLLVL.

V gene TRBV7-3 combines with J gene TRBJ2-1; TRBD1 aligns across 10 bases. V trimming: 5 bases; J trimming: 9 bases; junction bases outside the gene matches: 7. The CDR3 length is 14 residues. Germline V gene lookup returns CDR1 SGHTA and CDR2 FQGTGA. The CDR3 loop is CASSAGQGKGEQFF. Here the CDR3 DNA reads TGTGCCAGCAGCGCGGGACAGGGGAAGGGTGAGCAGTTCTTC.

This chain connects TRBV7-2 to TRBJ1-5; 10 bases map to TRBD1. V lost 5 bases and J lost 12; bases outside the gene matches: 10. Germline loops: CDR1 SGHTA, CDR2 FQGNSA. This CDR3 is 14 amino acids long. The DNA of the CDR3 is TGTGCCAGCAGCCCGACAGGGGGCGGGACGGTCCAGCATTTT. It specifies CASSPTGGGTVQHF.

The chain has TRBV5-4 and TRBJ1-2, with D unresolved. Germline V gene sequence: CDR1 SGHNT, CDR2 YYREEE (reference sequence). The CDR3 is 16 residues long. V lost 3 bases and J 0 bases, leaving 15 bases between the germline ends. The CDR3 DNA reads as TGTGCCAGCAGCTCCCCTGGAGGTCGGTCTAACTATGGCTACACCTTC. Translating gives CASSSPGGRSNYGYTF.

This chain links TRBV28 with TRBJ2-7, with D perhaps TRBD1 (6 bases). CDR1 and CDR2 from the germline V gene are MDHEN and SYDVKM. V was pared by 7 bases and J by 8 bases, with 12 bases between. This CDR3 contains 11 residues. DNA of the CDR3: TGTGCCAGCACTTTTCAGGGGAAGCAGTACTTC. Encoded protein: CASTFQGKQYF.

CDR3 in amino acids: CASSDLFTGTGGTDTQYF. In nucleotides, the CDR3 is TGTGCCAGCAGTGACTTGTTCACCGGGACAGGGGGAACAGATACGCAGTATTTT. The V and J genes are TRBV6-1 and TRBJ2-3, with TRBD1 matching over 11 bases. The CDR3 contains 18 residues. Germline-derived CDR1 and CDR2 are MNHNS and SASEGT. Losses at the gene ends were 3 bases for V and 3 bases for J; bases not matched to a gene: 11.

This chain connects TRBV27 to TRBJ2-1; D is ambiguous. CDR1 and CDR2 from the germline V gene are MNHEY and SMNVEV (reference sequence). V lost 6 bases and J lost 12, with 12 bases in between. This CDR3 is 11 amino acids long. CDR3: CASSTGPRQFF. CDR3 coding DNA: TGTGCCAGCAGCACGGGTCCGAGGCAGTTCTTC.

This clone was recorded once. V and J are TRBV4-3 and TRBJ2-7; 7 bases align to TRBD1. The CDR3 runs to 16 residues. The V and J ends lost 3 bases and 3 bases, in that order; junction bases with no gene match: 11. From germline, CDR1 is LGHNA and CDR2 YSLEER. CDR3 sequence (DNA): TGCGCCAGCAGCCAGGGCACAGGGGTCCCCCTCTACGAGCAGTACTTC. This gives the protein CASSQGTGVPLYEQYF.

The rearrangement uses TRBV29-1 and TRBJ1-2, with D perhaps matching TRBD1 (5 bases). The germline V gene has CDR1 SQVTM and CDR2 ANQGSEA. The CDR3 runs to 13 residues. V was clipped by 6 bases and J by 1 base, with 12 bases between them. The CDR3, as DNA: TGCAGCGTCTCTTGGGGGGGTAACTATGGCTACACCTTC. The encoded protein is CSVSWGGNYGYTF.

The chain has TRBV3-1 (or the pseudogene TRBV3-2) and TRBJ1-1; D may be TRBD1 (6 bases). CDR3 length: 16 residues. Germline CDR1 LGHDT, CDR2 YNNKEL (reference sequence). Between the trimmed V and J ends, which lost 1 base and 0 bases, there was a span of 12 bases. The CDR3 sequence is CASSQGTDRLNTEAFF. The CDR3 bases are TGTGCCAGCAGCCAAGGAACAGACAGGCTGAACACTGAAGCTTTCTTT.